The clone carrying this T cell receptor (beta chain) was seen a single time. Its antigen is not known. Germline V CDR1 and CDR2: SEHNR, FQNEAQ (reference sequence). The CDR3 consists of 11 residues. The germline V and J ends were trimmed by 1 base and 4 bases, with 1 base remaining between them. Each contributor possessed a minimum of one pre-ART and a minimum of two post-ART PBMC samples. At the survey level, the v3.0 immunoSEQ assay was run. Sequencing used immunoSEQ multiplex PCR; TCRdb keeps in-frame clones, though not all of them. The table includes roughly 17,000 clones, around 77% detected once. This record belongs to a study of long-term antiretroviral therapy in people with HIV. Study details: In the earliest collections, sampling predates the 2015 immediate-ART recommendation by about a decade. Study-wide results and caveats: It was observed that HIV repertoires exhibited narrower CDR3 length ranges than controls. Although diversity increased after ART, it remained lower than in transplant donor controls.

The receptor's source is a woman between 40 and 55 years old with HIV. Specimen: unsorted PBMCs, collected 2.3 years after starting antiretroviral therapy. This sequence joins TRBV7-9 and TRBJ1-1; D gene unclear. DNA of the CDR3: TGTGCCAGCAGCTTAGGCACTGAAGCTTTCTTT. Translation gives CASSLGTEAFF. The variable domain in full, with the rest retrieved from reference TRBV7-9 and TRBJ1-1, is DTGVSQNPRHKITKRGQNVTFRCDPISEHNRLYWYRQTLGQGPEFLTYFQNEAQLEKSRLLSDRFSAERPKGSFSTLEIQRTEQGDSAMYLCASSLGTEAFFGQGTRLTVV.